This passage covers 32 T cell receptor beta chains from one sample sequenced in a study of identifying expanded T cells in peripheral blood. Profiled with immunoSEQ multiplex PCR; TCRdb holds only in-frame clones, not every one. The table shows 90,000 or so clones, with approximately 86% occurring only once. The sequencing sample was made of blood. Source of these receptors: a person between 18 and 70 years old in good health.

The V and J genes are TRBV6-5 and TRBJ1-5; 8 nucleotides align to TRBD1. V lost 5 bases and J lost 7; bases outside the gene matches: 4. This CDR3 is 13 amino acids long. Per the germline V gene, CDR1 is MNHEY and CDR2 is SVGAGI. CDR3 region: CASSRQGYQPQHF. For the CDR3, the DNA is TGTGCCAGCAGTAGACAGGGGTACCAGCCCCAGCATTTT.

This chain uses TRBV4-3 with TRBJ1-2; 7 bases agree with TRBD1. Germline-derived CDR1 and CDR2 are LGHNA and YSLEER. V lost 0 bases and J lost 8; bases outside the gene matches: 6. This CDR3 comprises 14 residues. The DNA for the CDR3 is TGCGCCAGCAGCCAAGATACAGGGGTTAAGGGCTACACCTTC. Translating it yields CASSQDTGVKGYTF.

The chain recombines TRBV5-1 with TRBJ1-1; D possibly corresponds to TRBD1 (6 bases). Looked up from germline, CDR1 is SGHRS and CDR2 is YFSETQ. V lost 2 bases and J 5 bases, leaving 10 bases between the germline ends. This CDR3 contains 13 residues. In DNA, the CDR3 is TGCGCCAGCAGCTTCGGACAGAGAACTGAAGCTTTCTTT. Translation gives CASSFGQRTEAFF.

This chain connects TRBV19 to TRBJ1-6, with D tentatively TRBD1 (5 bases). Germline assignment: CDR1 LNHDA and CDR2 SQIVND (reference sequence). This CDR3 contains 13 residues. V was shortened by 8 bases and J by 11 bases, with 16 bases between the two germline ends. This CDR3 is CASRRDAETPLHF. CDR3 nucleotides: TGTGCCAGTCGCCGGGACGCAGAAACACCCCTCCACTTT.

This sequence joins TRBV7-6 and TRBJ2-3, with 12 bases lining up with TRBD2. Germline values: CDR1 SGHVS, CDR2 FNYEAQ. The V segment lost 0 bases and the J segment 6 bases; nucleotides outside the gene matches: 7. The CDR3 covers 17 residues. CDR3 nucleotides: TGTGCCAGCAGCTTAGCCCCTAGCGGGGGGGCGGCGGATACGCAGTATTTT. It yields the protein CASSLAPSGGAADTQYF.

The rearrangement joins TRBV19 to TRBJ2-7, with 8 nucleotides matching TRBD1. The CDR3 has 14 amino acids. Unmatched junction bases numbered 7, after V lost 5 bases and J lost 4 bases. Per the germline V gene, CDR1 is LNHDA and CDR2 is SQIVND (reference sequence). This CDR3 reads CASSPTTGDYEQYF. In DNA, the CDR3 is TGTGCCAGTAGTCCAACGACAGGGGATTACGAGCAGTACTTC. Filled out from reference TRBV19 and TRBJ2-7, the complete variable domain reads DGGITQSPKYLFRKEGQNVTLSCEQNLNHDAMYWYRQDPGQGLRLIYYSQIVNDFQKGDIAEGYSVSREKKESFPLTVTSAQKNPTAFYLCASSPTTGDYEQYFGPGTRLTVT.

The chain employs TRBV7-2 and TRBJ2-7; 9 bases map to TRBD2. V was clipped by 5 bases and J by 4 bases; unmatched bases: 15. Germline V gene lookup returns CDR1 SGHTA and CDR2 FQGNSA. This CDR3 spans 17 amino acids. CDR3 in amino acids: CASSLSSLAGTLYEQYF. CDR3 nucleotides: TGTGCCAGCAGCCTTAGTAGTCTAGCGGGGACTTTATACGAGCAGTACTTC.

The rearrangement joins TRBV15 to TRBJ1-5, with 7 bases fitting TRBD1. From germline, CDR1 is LNHNV and CDR2 YYDKDF (reference sequence). V lost 5 bases and J lost 9; bases outside the gene matches: 10. This CDR3 has 14 amino acids. The CDR3 is CATSLHRGGGPQHF. CDR3 DNA sequence: TGTGCCACCAGCCTACACAGGGGTGGGGGGCCCCAGCATTTT.

The chain recombines TRBV5-4 with TRBJ2-7; TRBD1 matches 7 bases. The CDR3 covers 14 residues. V shed 4 bases and J 2 bases; nucleotides not matched to a gene: 6. The germline V gene encodes CDR1 SGHNT and CDR2 YYREEE (reference sequence). The CDR3 loop is CASSPGQAPYEQYF. CDR3 sequence (DNA): TGTGCCAGCAGCCCCGGACAGGCCCCCTACGAGCAGTACTTC.

The V and J genes are TRBV7-6 and TRBJ2-4; no reliable D call. Deletions cut 0 bases from V and 4 bases from J, with 19 bases between. The CDR3 runs to 18 residues. Germline-derived CDR1 and CDR2 are SGHVS and FNYEAQ. The CDR3 protein is CASSLAPPLRNEKNIQYF. The CDR3, as DNA: TGTGCCAGCAGCTTAGCCCCCCCTTTGCGGAACGAGAAAAACATTCAGTACTTC.

The J gene is TRBJ1-3, the V gene TRBV9, with D unclear. Germline-derived CDR1 and CDR2 are SGDLS and YYNGEE. V dropped 2 bases and J dropped 4 bases, with 7 bases sitting between them. This CDR3 region has 13 residues. The CDR3 DNA follows: TGTGCCAGCAGCGTGGCCAGGGGAAACACCATATATTTT. It specifies CASSVARGNTIYF.

The V call is TRBV7-9, the J call TRBJ2-2, with 11 bases matching TRBD1. The CDR3 has 17 amino acids. After removal of 4 bases from V and 2 bases from J, the junction contained 6 bases not matched to a gene. Germline V gives CDR1 SEHNR, CDR2 FQNEAQ (reference sequence). CDR3 in DNA: TGTGCCAGCAGCTCCGGGACAGGGGGAATCAACACCGGGGAGCTGTTTTTT. Protein: CASSSGTGGINTGELFF.

The table lists this clone with many counts. The chain joins TRBV9 to TRBJ2-5, with TRBD2 identical over 9 bases. CDR1 SGDLS and CDR2 YYNGEE come from the germline V gene. J gave up 5 bases and V 2 bases, and 7 bases lay outside the gene matches. The CDR3 extends over 15 amino acids. DNA for the CDR3: TGTGCCAGCAGCGTCCGTGGCGGGGGGGCGGAGACCCAGTACTTC. Protein sequence: CASSVRGGGAETQYF.

J is TRBJ1-1 and V is TRBV7-3; D gene unclear. The ends were cut back, 0 bases at V and 3 bases at J, with 11 bases in the middle. This CDR3 is 15 amino acids long. The germline V gene encodes CDR1 SGHTA and CDR2 FQGTGA. CDR3 in amino acids: CASSLTLGKDTEAFF. The DNA for the CDR3 is TGTGCCAGCAGCTTAACGCTGGGGAAGGACACTGAAGCTTTCTTT.

This rearrangement joins TRBV28 to TRBJ2-7; 9 positions match TRBD1. After removal of 1 base from V and 7 bases from J, the junction contained 5 bases not matched to a gene. The CDR3 length is 14 residues. Germline V gene sequence: CDR1 MDHEN, CDR2 SYDVKM. This chain's CDR3 is CASSLYPGTGEQYF. As DNA, the CDR3 is TGTGCCAGCAGTTTATATCCCGGGACAGGGGAGCAGTACTTC.

This sequence joins TRBV28 and TRBJ1-5, with D unresolved. Germline V gene data show CDR1 as MDHEN and CDR2 as SYDVKM. This CDR3 spans 12 amino acids. With 3 bases removed from V and 9 bases from J, the gap between germline ends came to 9 bases. For the CDR3, the DNA is TGTGCCAGCAGTTTTGGGCACCCGCCCCAGCATTTT. Amino acids: CASSFGHPPQHF.

The chain is built from TRBV5-6 and TRBJ1-2, with 7 bases matching TRBD1. V lost 4 bases and J lost 5; bases outside the gene matches: 14. Germline V gives CDR1 SGHDT, CDR2 YYEEEE. The CDR3 contains 16 residues. For the CDR3, the DNA is TGTGCCAGCAGCCCCACGAACGGACAGGTATCATATGGCTACACCTTC. It encodes CASSPTNGQVSYGYTF.

This rearrangement joins TRBV19 to TRBJ1-1; D is unclear. Germline assignment: CDR1 LNHDA and CDR2 SQIVND (reference sequence). The CDR3 totals 18 residues. Trimming took off 1 base at V and 0 bases at J, with 18 bases between the two ends. The CDR3 coding sequence is TGTGCCAGTAGTATAGCCCCACTCTTACAGTCCATGAACACTGAAGCTTTCTTT. This encodes CASSIAPLLQSMNTEAFF.

The chain combines TRBV7-2 with TRBJ1-1, with D uncertain. There are 14 residues in the CDR3. CDR1 and CDR2 from the germline V gene are SGHTA and FQGNSA. V lost 5 bases and J lost 1, with 11 bases in between. CDR3 in DNA: TGTGCCAGCAGCGAACACGGCCCGAACACTGAAGCTTTCTTT. Translated, it gives CASSEHGPNTEAFF.

The chain joins TRBV27 to TRBJ1-5; a weak D match, TRBD1 (5 bases). This CDR3 has 14 amino acids. Trimming took off 6 bases at V and 5 bases at J, with 14 bases between the two ends. CDR1 is MNHEY, CDR2 SMNVEV, per germline (reference sequence). Written as DNA, the CDR3 is TGTGCCAGCAGCTGGGGGGTAGGAGATCAGCCCCAGCATTTT. Its protein is CASSWGVGDQPQHF.

V gene TRBV4-3 combines with J gene TRBJ2-1, with 7 bases fitting TRBD2. V lost 0 bases to trimming and J lost 2 bases; unmatched junction nucleotides: 13. Germline assignment: CDR1 LGHNA and CDR2 YSLEER. The CDR3 spans 19 residues. The CDR3 is CASSQDRVGGGATYNEQFF. Written as DNA, the CDR3 is TGCGCCAGCAGCCAAGATAGGGTCGGCGGGGGAGCTACCTACAATGAGCAGTTCTTC.

This sequence joins TRBV29-1 and TRBJ2-7; TRBD1 aligns across 7 bases. CDR3 size: 13 residues. J lost 7 bases, V lost 6 bases, and 12 bases had no gene match. Germline V gene data show CDR1 as SQVTM and CDR2 as ANQGSEA. Here the CDR3 DNA reads TGCAGCGTGACCGACAGGGAGATATTGGAGCAGTACTTC. It yields the protein CSVTDREILEQYF.

The sample holds one count of this clone. This sequence joins TRBV30 and TRBJ1-1, with TRBD1 matching 7 bases. This CDR3 spans 11 amino acids. The junction had 7 bases not matched to a gene; V was cut back by 4 bases and J by 11 bases. Germline V gene lookup returns CDR1 GTSNPN and CDR2 SVGIG (reference sequence). CDR3 amino acids: CAWNPGGGAFF. DNA of the CDR3: TGTGCCTGGAACCCAGGGGGAGGGGCTTTCTTT.

This chain uses TRBV5-1 with TRBJ2-7, with 11 bases that match TRBD1. Germline trimming cut 0 bases from V and 4 bases from J; bases unmatched to any gene: 3. From germline, CDR1 is SGHRS and CDR2 YFSETQ. This CDR3 spans 15 amino acids. The chain's CDR3 is CASSLGTGGGYEQYF. The CDR3, as DNA: TGCGCCAGCAGCTTGGGGACAGGGGGCGGGTACGAGCAGTACTTC. Complete variable domain (other parts from reference TRBV5-1 and TRBJ2-7): KAGVTQTPRYLIKTRGQQVTLSCSPISGHRSVSWYQQTPGQGLQFLFEYFSETQRNKGNFPGRFSGRQFSNSRSEMNVSTLELGDSALYLCASSLGTGGGYEQYFGPGTRLTVT.

This chain uses TRBV12-5 with TRBJ2-4; no clear D. With 5 bases removed from V and 9 bases from J, the gap between germline ends came to 11 bases. Looked up from germline, CDR1 is LGHNT and CDR2 is FRNRAP. The CDR3 sequence is 12 residues long. In nucleotides, the CDR3 is TGTGCTAGTGGTCCCTCTTTGGGCATTCAGTACTTC. Its protein product is CASGPSLGIQYF.

V is TRBV7-8 and J is TRBJ1-1; D remains unclear. CDR1 is SGHVS, CDR2 FQNEAQ, per germline. The CDR3 runs 14 residues. V lost 5 bases to trimming and J lost 0 bases, with 10 bases between them. The CDR3 protein is CASSTPSVNTEAFF. The CDR3 DNA follows: TGTGCCAGCAGCACCCCATCGGTGAACACTGAAGCTTTCTTT.

This clone turned up a few times. The rearrangement uses TRBV30 and TRBJ2-5, with no clear D. The CDR3 runs 12 residues. Looked up from germline, CDR1 is GTSNPN and CDR2 is SVGIG (reference sequence). Trimming shortened V by 2 bases and J by 4 bases, and 8 bases separated the two germline ends. CDR3 in DNA: TGTGCCTGGAGTCTAAGGCCAGAGACCCAGTACTTC. It translates to CAWSLRPETQYF.

The chain is built from TRBV12-5 and TRBJ1-1; 9 nucleotides agree with TRBD1. J was trimmed by 11 bases and V by 3 bases; bases with no gene match: 34. The germline V gene has CDR1 LGHNT and CDR2 FRNRAP. There are 22 residues in the CDR3. The DNA of the CDR3 is TGTGCTAGTGGTTTTAAGGGCTGGGAGACAACAACCAACCGGGACAGGGTGTTCCGGGCTTTCTTT. Translation gives CASGFKGWETTTNRDRVFRAFF.

The chain uses TRBV6-5 and TRBJ1-1; D gene uncertain. Germline CDR1 is MNHEY and CDR2 is SVGAGI. This CDR3 has 13 residues. Trimming left V 6 bases short and J 1 base short, with 9 bases between. The CDR3 loop is CASRVSRNTEAFF. DNA of the CDR3: TGTGCCAGCAGAGTAAGCCGGAACACTGAAGCTTTCTTT.

This clone was recorded a few times. This chain uses TRBV7-2 with TRBJ1-1, with D perhaps TRBD1 (5 bases). Germline loops: CDR1 SGHTA, CDR2 FQGNSA. This CDR3 has 17 residues. The germline V and J ends were trimmed by 1 base and 4 bases, with 19 bases remaining between them. The DNA of the CDR3 is TGTGCCAGCAGCTTAGGAGGGGATCGGGCTAGTAGCACTGAAGCTTTCTTT. This encodes CASSLGGDRASSTEAFF.

The chain recombines TRBV6-1 with TRBJ1-5; 7 bases map to TRBD1. The CDR3 runs to 15 residues. Germline V CDR1 and CDR2: MNHNS, SASEGT. The ends lost 6 bases at V and 3 bases at J; junction bases unmatched: 8. The DNA of the CDR3 is TGTGCCAGCAGGAGGGGGGGACAGATCAATCAGCCCCAGCATTTT. Protein: CASRRGGQINQPQHF.

The chain combines TRBV5-4 with TRBJ1-6; 9 bases match TRBD1. The trim removed 4 bases at V and 11 bases at J, leaving 16 bases unmatched. The germline V gene has CDR1 SGHNT and CDR2 YYREEE (reference sequence). The CDR3 contains 17 residues. The CDR3 nucleotides read TGTGCCAGCAGCGGCGCGGGACAGGGTACTCTTAGGGCACCCCTCCACTTT. Residues: CASSGAGQGTLRAPLHF.